The clone carrying this T cell receptor beta chain was counted a few times. Its antigen is still unknown. The TCR beta cDNA libraries carried unique molecular identifiers. Input of roughly 0.85 to 11 million T cells yielded 400,000 to 550,000 cDNA molecules. A single record per CDR3 protein comes from TCRdb applying MiXCR to the PCR reads. The sample includes roughly 200,000 distinct CDR3 sequences, 29% of them seen just once. This record belongs to a study of post-analysis software for immune sequencing data. Overall study: Both relapsing-remitting and secondary progressive multiple sclerosis featured among the disease courses, as did progressive-relapsing multiple sclerosis. Study outcomes and limitations: Significantly lower normalized Chao1 diversity was seen in multiple sclerosis patients than in controls. Patients used about 5 TRBV segments, including TRBV5-6, TRBV5-1 and TRBV20-1, more often than controls.

The CDR3 is 17 residues long. The junction had 11 bases not matched to a gene; V was cut back by 3 bases and J by 6 bases. From germline, CDR1 is SGHRS and CDR2 YFSETQ. The sequenced sample was blood. The chain carries TRBV5-1 and TRBJ2-7; 14 positions agree with TRBD2. The TCR originated in a girl aged 2 to 17 with multiple sclerosis. The DNA for the CDR3 is TGCGCCAGCAGCTCACCCCTGACTAGCGGGAGGGCCGTCGAGCAGTACTTC. This translates into CASSSPLTSGRAVEQYF.